The rows below give T cell receptor beta chains drawn from one sample of a study of CD8 T cells in Susac syndrome. In TCRdb, the immunoSEQ multiplex PCR reads were re-called with MiXCR into one record per CDR3 protein. This table has about 130,000 distinct CDR3 sequences, around 91% appearing once. Material: CD8+ T cells from PBMCs. All receptors derive from a human donor with multiple sclerosis. Each CDR3 is given with its conserved first and last residue. D genes are given only for firm matches. Clone size appears in some rows only: once, few, many, or a class for an expanded clone.

14,.,.,TRBV19,TRBJ2-1,TGTGCCAGTAGTATAGCGGTCTCCTACAATGAGCAGTTCTTC,CASSIAVSYNEQFF
14,.,.,TRBV27,TRBJ2-1,TGTGCCAGCAGCTTAGACGGCGGGTACAATGAGCAGTTCTTC,CASSLDGGYNEQFF
12,.,.,TRBV19,TRBJ2-7,TGTGCCAGTAGTATTTGGGGGCGCGAGCAGTACTTC,CASSIWGREQYF
13,once,.,TRBV5-1,TRBJ2-1,TGCGCCAGCAGCTTGGAAAATACAAATGAGCAGTTCTTC,CASSLENTNEQFF
13,few,.,TRBV2,TRBJ1-1,TGTGCCAGCAGTGACGGCTTGAACACTGAAGCTTTTTTT,CASSDGLNTEAFF
10,.,.,TRBV2,TRBJ1-2,TGTGCCAGCAAAGTTGATGGCTACACCTTC,CASKVDGYTF
14,once,.,TRBV7-9,TRBJ2-7,TGTGCCAGCACCTTGACGGGTGGGAACTACGAGCAGTACTTC,CASTLTGGNYEQYF
16,.,.,TRBV28,TRBJ2-1,TGTGCCAGCAGTCACAGGGTAGCGGCCTCCTACAATGAGCAGTTCTTC,CASSHRVAASYNEQFF
17,.,TRBD2,TRBV7-9,TRBJ2-7,TGTGCCAGCAGCCCGGGACTAGCGGGAGTTAATACCTACGAGCAGTACTTC,CASSPGLAGVNTYEQYF
15,.,.,TRBV4-2,TRBJ2-1,TGTGCCAGCAGCCAAGAGGCCGTTCTCTACAATGAGCAGTTCTTC,CASSQEAVLYNEQFF
15,.,.,TRBV7-8,TRBJ2-3,TGTGCCAGCAGCTTAGAGGGGTCTAGCACAGATACGCAGTATTTT,CASSLEGSSTDTQYF
17,.,.,TRBV4-3,TRBJ1-5,TGCGCCAGCAGCCAAGATTTGGCGGGGCCGGTCAATCAGCCCCAGCATTTT,CASSQDLAGPVNQPQHF
18,.,.,TRBV29-1,TRBJ2-6,TGCAGCGTTGAAGATCTCCGAAGTTCCATCTCTGGGGCCAACGTCCTGACTTTC,CSVEDLRSSISGANVLTF
13,.,.,TRBV12-3/TRBV12-4,TRBJ2-5,TGTGCCAGCAACCCTACAGGGATGGTGACCCAGTACTTC,CASNPTGMVTQYF
11,.,.,TRBV24-1,TRBJ2-3,TGTGCCACCAGTGATTTGGGTACGCAGTATTTT,CATSDLGTQYF
12,once,.,TRBV29-1,TRBJ2-2,TGCAGCGTTTACAGGGAAACCGGGGAGCTGTTTTTT,CSVYRETGELFF
12,.,.,TRBV29-1,TRBJ2-7,TGCAGCGTTGCAACAGGGCCCTACGAGCAGTACTTC,CSVATGPYEQYF
18,.,.,TRBV25-1,TRBJ2-5,TGTGCCAGCAGTGCAACATCCATCTTTGGCAGGGCAGTTGAGACCCAGTACTTC,CASSATSIFGRAVETQYF
13,once,.,TRBV20-1,TRBJ2-7,TGCAGTGCTAGGGACTGGGCCGCTATCGAGCAGTACTTC,CSARDWAAIEQYF
16,.,.,TRBV4-2,TRBJ2-7,TGTGCCAGCAGCCAAGTGAGGGACGGAAGCTCCTACGAGCAGTACTTC,CASSQVRDGSSYEQYF
14,.,.,TRBV4-2,TRBJ1-2,TGTGCCAGCAGCCAAGAGGGGGCGGTCTATGGCTACACCTTC,CASSQEGAVYGYTF
17,.,.,TRBV5-5,TRBJ1-2,TGTGCCAGCAGCTTCTTTCCCCCAGGAGAAATTTTTGATGGCTACACCTTC,CASSFFPPGEIFDGYTF
13,.,.,TRBV30,TRBJ2-5,TGTGCCTGGAGATTTACGTACCAAGAGACCCAGTACTTC,CAWRFTYQETQYF
12,.,.,TRBV5-4,TRBJ2-2,TGTGCCAGCAGCCCAAACACCGGGGAGCTGTTTTTT,CASSPNTGELFF
14,.,.,TRBV12-3/TRBV12-4,TRBJ1-1,TGTGCCAGCGGTCTCTCACCCGCGAGGACTGAAGCTTTCTTT,CASGLSPARTEAFF
12,.,.,TRBV30,TRBJ2-7,TGTGCCTGGAGTGTACTCGCCTACGAGCAGTACTTC,CAWSVLAYEQYF
14,.,.,TRBV28,TRBJ2-7,TGTGCCAGCAGTTTACTTAGCGGAGCCTACGAGCAGTACTTC,CASSLLSGAYEQYF
15,.,.,TRBV7-8,TRBJ2-2,TGTGCCAGCAGCTTAAACGGGATTTCGACCGGGGAGCTGTTTTTT,CASSLNGISTGELFF
14,.,.,TRBV28,TRBJ2-6,TGTGCCAGCAGTTTTCTAAGTGGGGCCAACGTCCTGACTTTC,CASSFLSGANVLTF
15,once,TRBD2,TRBV7-9,TRBJ2-1,TGTGCCAGCAGACAGGGACTAGCGGGAGTCAATGAGCAGTTCTTC,CASRQGLAGVNEQFF
12,.,.,TRBV12-3/TRBV12-4,TRBJ2-7,TGTGCCAGCAGCTACGGGACAAACGAGCAGTACTTC,CASSYGTNEQYF
17,.,TRBD1,TRBV5-4,TRBJ1-1,TGTGCCAGCAGCCCGGTTGAAGGGGGCCGATATGACACTGAAGCTTTCTTT,CASSPVEGGRYDTEAFF
14,.,.,TRBV6-5,TRBJ2-7,TGTGCCAGCAGTTACTCAGACGGAGACTACGAGCAGTACTTC,CASSYSDGDYEQYF
14,.,TRBD1,TRBV29-1,TRBJ2-3,TGCAGCGCCACCGGGACAGGGGGCCCAGATACGCAGTATTTT,CSATGTGGPDTQYF
15,.,.,TRBV12-3/TRBV12-4,TRBJ1-1,TGTGCCAGCAGTTTAGCCCCAATAGGGAACACTGAAGCTTTCTTT,CASSLAPIGNTEAFF
13,.,.,TRBV28,TRBJ2-7,TGTGCCAGCAGTTTCCGAGGCTCCTACGAGCAGTACTTC,CASSFRGSYEQYF
15,.,TRBD1,TRBV27,TRBJ1-1,TGTGCCAGCAGTTTATCGGGACAGCTGAACACTGAAGCTTTCTTT,CASSLSGQLNTEAFF
15,.,TRBD2,TRBV27,TRBJ2-2,TGTGCCAGCAGTTTCTTAGCGGGAGCTCCCGGGGAGCTGTTTTTT,CASSFLAGAPGELFF
14,.,TRBD1,TRBV29-1,TRBJ1-1,TGCAGCGGTCAGGGGGCGATTCTGACTGAAGAAGCTTTCTTT,CSGQGAILTEEAFF
15,.,.,TRBV5-6,TRBJ2-7,TGTGCCAGCAGCTCCCTGTTAGCGCCGAACTACGAGCAGTACTTC,CASSSLLAPNYEQYF
15,.,.,TRBV12-3/TRBV12-4,TRBJ1-5,TGTGCCAGCAGTTCCCTCGGGGGTTCCCATCAGCCCCAGCATTTT,CASSSLGGSHQPQHF
13,.,.,TRBV29-1,TRBJ1-1,TGCAGCGTTGAGGTTTCCGGGGACACTGAAGCTTTCTTT,CSVEVSGDTEAFF
14,.,.,TRBV12-3/TRBV12-4,TRBJ2-2,TGTGCCATCGAGCCGACAGGGAACACCGGGGAGCTGTTTTTT,CAIEPTGNTGELFF
13,once,.,TRBV6-6,TRBJ2-7,TGTGCCAGCACCTTACAAAGAGGATACGAGCAGTACTTC,CASTLQRGYEQYF
15,.,TRBD1,TRBV19,TRBJ2-4,TGTGCCAGTAGTACTCGGACAGGAGTCAAAAACATTCAGTACTTC,CASSTRTGVKNIQYF
11,.,.,TRBV30,TRBJ2-1,TGTGCCTGGAGTGAGAACAATGAGCAGTTCTTC,CAWSENNEQFF
13,.,.,TRBV6-5,TRBJ2-7,TGTGCCACGTCTGCGGGGGCATCCTACGAGCAGTACTTC,CATSAGASYEQYF
12,.,.,TRBV27,TRBJ1-2,TGTGCCAGCCTCGAAATAGGGTATGGCTACACCTTC,CASLEIGYGYTF
15,few,.,TRBV6-2/TRBV6-3,TRBJ2-7,TGTGCCAGCAGTTACCCCAACCGACGGGTCTACGAGCAGTACTTC,CASSYPNRRVYEQYF
15,.,.,TRBV12-3/TRBV12-4,TRBJ2-3,TGTGCCAGCAGTTTAGGGCTAGGGGGAGCAGATACGCAGTATTTT,CASSLGLGGADTQYF
15,.,.,TRBV7-9,TRBJ2-1,TGTGCCAGCAGCTCAGGGTATGGGGCGAACAATGAGCAGTTCTTC,CASSSGYGANNEQFF
10,.,.,TRBV29-1,TRBJ1-1,TGCAGCGTGACACAGGGTGAAGCTTTCTTT,CSVTQGEAFF